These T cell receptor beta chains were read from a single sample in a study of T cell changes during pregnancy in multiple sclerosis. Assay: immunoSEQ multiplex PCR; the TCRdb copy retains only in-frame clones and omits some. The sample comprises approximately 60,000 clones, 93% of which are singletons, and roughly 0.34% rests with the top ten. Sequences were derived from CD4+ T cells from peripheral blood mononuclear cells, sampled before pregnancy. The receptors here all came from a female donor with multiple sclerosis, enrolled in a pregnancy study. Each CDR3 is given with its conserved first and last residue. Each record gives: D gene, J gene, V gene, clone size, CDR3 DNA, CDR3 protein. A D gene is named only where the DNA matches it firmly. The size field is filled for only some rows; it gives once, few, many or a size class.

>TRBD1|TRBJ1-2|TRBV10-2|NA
TGCGCCAGCAGCTCCCGTGGGACAGGGGATGGCTACACCTTC
CASSSRGTGDGYTF
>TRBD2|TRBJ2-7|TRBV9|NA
TGTGCCAGCAGCGTTAGCGGGAGGGGCCCCGAGCAGTACTTC
CASSVSGRGPEQYF
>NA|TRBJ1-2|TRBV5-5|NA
TGTGCCAGCAGCCCGGACACAAACTATGGCTACACCTTC
CASSPDTNYGYTF
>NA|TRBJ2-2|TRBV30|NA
TGTGCCTGGACGGTCTTTAAAGGGGTGCCCTCAAACACCGGGGAGCTGTTTTTT
CAWTVFKGVPSNTGELFF
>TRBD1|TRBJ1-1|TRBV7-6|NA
TGTGCCAGCAGCAAGGACAGGCTCTCTGAAGCTTTCTTT
CASSKDRLSEAFF
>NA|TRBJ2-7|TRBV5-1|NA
TGCGCCAGCAGCTTGGGTGATGCGTACTACGAGCAGTACTTC
CASSLGDAYYEQYF
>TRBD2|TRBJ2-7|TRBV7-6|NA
TGTGCCAGCAGTTCGGGACTAGCGGGAGTCCCGGGGACCTCCGAGCAGTACTTC
CASSSGLAGVPGTSEQYF
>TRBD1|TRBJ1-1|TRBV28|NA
TGTGCCAGCAGAGACAGGGGTTTGAACACTGAAGCTTTCTTT
CASRDRGLNTEAFF
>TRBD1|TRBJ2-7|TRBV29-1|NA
TGCAGCGTCGCCGGACAGGGTTATTTTCACGAGCAGTACTTC
CSVAGQGYFHEQYF
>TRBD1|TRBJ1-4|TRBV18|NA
TGTGCCAGCTCAGACGACAGGGTTGATGAAAAACTGTTTTTT
CASSDDRVDEKLFF
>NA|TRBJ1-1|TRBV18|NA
TGTGCCAGCTCACCTGCTCCAGGTCGGAACACTGAAGCTTTCTTT
CASSPAPGRNTEAFF
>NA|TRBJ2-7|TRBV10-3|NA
TGTGCCATCAGCAGACTAGAAAGGGGCTCCTACGAGCAGTACTTC
CAISRLERGSYEQYF
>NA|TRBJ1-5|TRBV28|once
TGTGCCAGCAGTCCAGGGGTTCAGCCCCAGCATTTT
CASSPGVQPQHF
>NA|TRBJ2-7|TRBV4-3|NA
TGCGCCAGCAGCCAGCCTCGGTTCCCTCATACCTACGAGCAGTACTTC
CASSQPRFPHTYEQYF
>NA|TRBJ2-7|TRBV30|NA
TGTGCCTGGAGCCCGATGGGCAGGGTAGAGCAGTACTTC
CAWSPMGRVEQYF
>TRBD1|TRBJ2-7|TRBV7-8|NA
TGTGCCAGCAGAAGACAGGGGTACGAGCAGTACTTC
CASRRQGYEQYF
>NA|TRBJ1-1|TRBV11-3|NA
TGTGCCAGCAGCTTTGCGCGGGGAAACACTGAAGCTTTCTTT
CASSFARGNTEAFF
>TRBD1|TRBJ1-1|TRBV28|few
TGTGCCAGCAAGACAGGGAGCACTGAAGCTTTCTTT
CASKTGSTEAFF
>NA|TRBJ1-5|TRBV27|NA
TGTGCCAGCAGTTTATCTTTATTGAGCAATCAGCCCCAGCATTTT
CASSLSLLSNQPQHF
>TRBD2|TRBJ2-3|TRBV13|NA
TGTGCCAGCAGCCCCGCCGGGACTAGTGGGGATACGCAGTATTTT
CASSPAGTSGDTQYF
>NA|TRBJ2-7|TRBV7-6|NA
TGTGCCAGCAGCCCTCTTGGAGACTACGAGCAGTACTTC
CASSPLGDYEQYF
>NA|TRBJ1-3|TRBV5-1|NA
TGCGCCAGCAGCTTGTCGGGGTTGGGTAGAAACACCATATATTTT
CASSLSGLGRNTIYF